The T cell receptor (beta chain) described here comes from a study of T cell responses to AZD1222 COVID-19 vaccine. Study outcomes and limitations: Increases in Spike-specific TCR breadth and depth were seen after two AZD1222 doses.

Here immunoSEQ multiplex PCR was the method, and the copy in TCRdb shows in-frame clones only, minus some. Of about 140,000 clones in the sample, less than 95% are singletons; the top ten hold about 6.5%. A note on this clone: The antigen remains undetermined.

This receptor was taken from an adult who received the AZD1222 COVID-19 vaccine. The source material was peripheral blood, sampled 28 days after the second AZD1222 dose.

The CDR3 loop is CASSLDRFQYEQYF. The CDR3, as DNA: TGTGCCAGCAGTCTGGACAGGTTTCAATACGAGCAGTACTTC. The chain links TRBV6-5 to TRBJ2-7; TRBD1 agrees at 7 bases. Germline V gene data show CDR1 as MNHEY and CDR2 as SVGAGI. The CDR3 contains 14 residues. V shed 5 bases, J shed 4 bases, and the junction held 8 bases outside the gene matches.